The present TCR beta chain was sequenced within a study of T cell clones after liver transplantation. Study-level information: In this trial, immunosuppression withdrawal was attempted within 2 years of liver transplant. TCRbeta sequencing after a pre-transplant mixed lymphocyte reaction identified graft-donor-reactive clones, later tracked in post-transplant blood.

On this clone itself: Its antigen is currently unknown.

Trimming cost V 2 bases and J 3 bases; bases outside gene matches: 4. The CDR3 length is 15 residues. Germline loops: CDR1 SGHTA, CDR2 FQGNSA. Sequencing was performed with immunoSEQ multiplex PCR; in TCRdb, only in-frame clones are kept and a portion is missing. The repertoire consists of tens of thousands of clones, with approximately 87% occurring once and the leading ten covering 2.8%. Overall study results and limits: In 5 of 8 subjects, circulating graft-donor-reactive CD4 TCRbeta sequences fell significantly after transplant.

The sample in question was CD4+ T cells from blood, obtained at the 22-month timepoint. This clonotype originated in a human patient who received a liver transplant. Among the T cells, some may be from the graft donor. V gene TRBV7-2 combines with J gene TRBJ2-5; 9 nucleotides align to TRBD2. The DNA for the CDR3 is TGTGCCAGCAGCTTAAACGGCGGGGGGGAAGAGACCCAGTACTTC. This gives the protein CASSLNGGGEETQYF.